These 25 T cell receptor beta chains share one sample of origin, sequenced in a study of cytomegalovirus exposure and HLA in healthy donors. The study ran its PCR with 60 Vbeta and 13 Jbeta primers. TCRdb's copy holds only in-frame clones and misses some; the assay was immunoSEQ multiplex PCR. Among 150,000 to 200,000 clones listed, about 70% were seen once. Material for sequencing was PBMCs. The receptors here all came from a woman between 25 and 40 years old in good health and CMV-seronegative.

The chain combines TRBV9 with TRBJ2-1; D may be TRBD2 (6 bases). V lost 5 bases, J lost 7 bases, and 22 bases lay in between. Germline CDR1 reads SGDLS; CDR2 reads YYNGEE. CDR3 length equals 16 residues. CDR3 in DNA: TGTGCCAGCAGTAACGTGGGGGGATTGGGAGCGAATGAGCAGTTCTTC. Translated, it gives CASSNVGGLGANEQFF.

The V and J genes are TRBV5-1 and TRBJ2-1; no reliable D call. The ends were cut back, 1 base at V and 6 bases at J, with 8 bases in the middle. CDR1 and CDR2 from the germline V gene are SGHRS and YFSETQ. CDR3 length: 13 amino acids. The CDR3 region is CASSLSSGNEQFF. In DNA form, the CDR3 reads TGCGCCAGCAGCTTGAGCTCGGGCAATGAGCAGTTCTTC.

The V gene is TRBV27, the J gene TRBJ2-1, with TRBD2 identical over 8 bases. The length of the CDR3 is 16 residues. Germline CDR1 reads MNHEY; CDR2 reads SMNVEV (reference sequence). After removal of 1 base from V and 2 bases from J, the junction contained 4 bases not matched to a gene. CDR3 bases: TGTGCCAGCAGTTTATTCGGGACTAGGGCCTACAATGAGCAGTTCTTC. The encoded protein is CASSLFGTRAYNEQFF.

The genes are TRBV2 and TRBJ2-3, with 7 bases lining up with TRBD1. Losses at the gene ends were 3 bases for V and 2 bases for J; bases not matched to a gene: 8. The CDR3 is 16 residues long. From germline, CDR1 is SNHLY and CDR2 FYNNEI. The CDR3 DNA reads as TGTGCCAGCAGTGAGGGCAGGGGGTTCTCCACAGATACGCAGTATTTT. As protein: CASSEGRGFSTDTQYF.

The chain combines TRBV29-1 with TRBJ2-3; 7 nucleotides match TRBD1. CDR3 length: 14 amino acids. V was pared by 6 bases and J by 3 bases, with 9 bases of the junction left unmatched. Germline CDR1 is SQVTM and CDR2 is ANQGSEA. The CDR3 bases are TGCAGCGTGGTTCCGGGACAGCGAACAGATACGCAGTATTTT. Its translation: CSVVPGQRTDTQYF.

The chain carries TRBV4-2 and TRBJ2-7; 9 nucleotides agree with TRBD2. The CDR3 spans 17 residues. Per germline, CDR1 LGHNA and CDR2 YNFKEQ. With 4 bases clipped from V and 2 bases from J, the junction kept 12 bases outside the gene matches. The CDR3 nucleotides read TGTGCCAGCAGCCGAGACGAGACTAGCGGACTTACCTACGAGCAGTACTTC. This translates into CASSRDETSGLTYEQYF.

The chain joins TRBV6-5 to TRBJ2-6; TRBD1 is a possible D gene (5 bases). The V gene lost 4 bases and the J gene lost 3 bases, with 7 bases spanning the gap. The germline V gene has CDR1 MNHEY and CDR2 SVGAGI. CDR3 length: 14 amino acids. Here the CDR3 reads CASSSQGGANVLTF. The CDR3 region has the DNA TGTGCCAGCAGTTCCCAGGGTGGGGCCAACGTCCTGACTTTC.

As for this clone: A read error may produce the germline difference seen at one junction end. This sequence joins TRBV5-1 and TRBJ2-5, with D tentatively TRBD1 (7 bases). CDR3 length equals 15 residues. Germline V gene lookup returns CDR1 SGHRS and CDR2 YFSETQ. CDR3 in DNA: TGCGCCAGCAGCCGCGGCGGGACAGAGCAAGAGGCCCAGTACTTC. Protein product: CASSRGGTEQEAQYF. Full variable domain (outside the CDR3, taken from reference TRBV5-1 and TRBJ2-5): KAGVTQTPRYLIKTRGQQVTLSCSPISGHRSVSWYQQTPGQGLQFLFEYFSETQRNKGNFPGRFSGRQFSNSRSEMNVSTLELGDSALYLCASSRGGTEQEAQYFGPGTRLLVL.

This chain links TRBV6-4 with TRBJ2-1; TRBD2 agrees at 12 bases. The germline gives CDR1 MRHNA, CDR2 SNTAGT. V lost 6 bases, J lost 4 bases, and 4 bases stayed unmatched. CDR3 size: 15 residues. The CDR3 DNA is TGTGCCAGCAGCAGGACTAGCGGGACATACAATGAGCAGTTCTTC. Translation: CASSRTSGTYNEQFF.

The CDR3 nucleotides read TGTGCCAGCAGCGCCACGACTAGCGGGGGAACCCAGTACTTC. This codes for CASSATTSGGTQYF. This chain uses TRBV2 with TRBJ2-5; 12 bases agree with TRBD2. CDR1 is SNHLY, CDR2 FYNNEI, per germline. V was clipped by 6 bases and J by 8 bases; unmatched bases: 7. There are 14 residues in the CDR3.

The genes are TRBV6-5 and TRBJ1-2, with 7 positions matching TRBD1. V was pared by 5 bases and J by 1 base, with 7 bases of the junction left unmatched. Germline V gene data show CDR1 as MNHEY and CDR2 as SVGAGI. The CDR3 is 15 amino acids. In DNA, the CDR3 is TGTGCCAGCAGTACCTGGGACAGCTTTAACTATGGCTACACCTTC. Amino acids: CASSTWDSFNYGYTF.

The J gene is TRBJ2-5, the V gene TRBV5-6, with a tentative D call TRBD2 (5 bases). There are 15 residues in the CDR3. Germline V lookup: CDR1 SGHDT, CDR2 YYEEEE. V was cut by 4 bases and J by 1 base, with 14 bases left in between. The DNA of the CDR3 is TGTGCCAGCAGCCCCATGAGGGCCAGCCAAGAGACCCAGTACTTC. Encoded protein: CASSPMRASQETQYF.

This chain joins TRBV6-1 and TRBJ2-7; 7 nucleotides line up with TRBD1. The CDR3 runs to 13 residues. V shed 6 bases and J 3 bases; nucleotides not matched to a gene: 5. In germline, CDR1 is MNHNS, CDR2 SASEGT. CDR3: CASSRSGGYEQYF. CDR3 in DNA: TGTGCCAGCAGCAGGTCAGGGGGCTACGAGCAGTACTTC.

About this clone: At the DNA level, this CDR3 is encoded by other sequences in the same sample as well. The J gene is TRBJ2-7, the V gene TRBV19; 7 nucleotides agree with TRBD1. After removal of 6 bases from V and 1 base from J, the junction contained 3 bases not matched to a gene. The germline V gene has CDR1 LNHDA and CDR2 SQIVND (reference sequence). The length of the CDR3 is 13 residues. The CDR3 is CASSPGQSYEQYF. In DNA, the CDR3 is TGTGCCAGTAGCCCGGGACAGTCCTACGAGCAGTACTTC.

The V gene is TRBV5-5, the J gene TRBJ2-7; 11 bases fit TRBD2. V shed 4 bases, J shed 4 bases, and the junction held 4 bases outside the gene matches. The CDR3 has 14 amino acids. In germline, CDR1 is SGHKS, CDR2 YYEKEE (reference sequence). CDR3 sequence (DNA): TGTGCCAGCAGCGGAACTAGCGGGAGTTACGAGCAGTACTTC. This encodes CASSGTSGSYEQYF. The whole variable domain, filled in from reference TRBV5-5 and TRBJ2-7, reads DAGVTQSPTHLIKTRGQQVTLRCSPISGHKSVSWYQQVLGQGPQFIFQYYEKEERGRGNFPDRFSARQFPNYSSELNVNALLLGDSALYLCASSGTSGSYEQYFGPGTRLTVT.

This sequence joins TRBV5-4 and TRBJ2-7; D might be TRBD1 (6 bases). Germline CDR1 SGHNT, CDR2 YYREEE (reference sequence). This CDR3 spans 14 amino acids. Trimming removed 4 bases from V and 3 bases from J, with 14 bases in between. CDR3 sequence (DNA): TGTGCCAGCAGCCATGACAGGATGAACTACGAGCAGTACTTC. Its translation: CASSHDRMNYEQYF.

This sequence joins TRBV19 and TRBJ2-7; 7 nucleotides align to TRBD1. The germline V gene has CDR1 LNHDA and CDR2 SQIVND (reference sequence). The CDR3 has 15 amino acids. The ends lost 1 base at V and 3 bases at J; junction bases unmatched: 6. This chain's CDR3 is CASSIAGQTYYEQYF. The DNA for the CDR3 is TGTGCCAGTAGTATAGCGGGACAGACATACTACGAGCAGTACTTC.

The chain uses TRBV4-1 and TRBJ2-6, with D possibly TRBD2 on 5 matching bases. Trimming stripped 0 bases from V and 0 bases from J, with 15 bases between. The CDR3 sequence is 19 residues long. Germline CDR1 MGHRA, CDR2 YSYEKL. CDR3 region: CASSQEGGPFSSGANVLTF. The CDR3 region has the DNA TGCGCCAGCAGCCAAGAGGGCGGGCCTTTCTCCTCTGGGGCCAACGTCCTGACTTTC.

This clone has more than one count but fewer than ten. The chain uses TRBV6-5 and TRBJ2-5, with D tentatively TRBD2 (6 bases). CDR1 MNHEY and CDR2 SVGAGI come from the germline V gene. With 0 bases removed from V and 5 bases from J, the gap between germline ends came to 13 bases. This CDR3 is 15 amino acids long. The CDR3 DNA sequence: TGTGCCAGCAGTTACTCGGGCGGGACGGGTGAGACCCAGTACTTC. This encodes CASSYSGGTGETQYF.

In DNA form, the CDR3 reads TGTGCCAGCAGTGGGGGGCCTAATGAAAAACTGTTTTTT. Amino acids: CASSGGPNEKLFF. V is TRBV6-1 and J is TRBJ1-4; D may be TRBD1 (6 bases). V dropped 4 bases and J dropped 3 bases, with 6 bases sitting between them. Germline V gives CDR1 MNHNS, CDR2 SASEGT. This CDR3 spans 13 amino acids.

The rearrangement joins TRBV7-9 to TRBJ2-7, with a weak D call TRBD1 (5 bases). Germline loops: CDR1 SEHNR, CDR2 FQNEAQ (reference sequence). The CDR3 totals 14 residues. V lost 4 bases, J lost 3 bases, and 13 bases lay in between. DNA for the CDR3: TGTGCCAGCAGCTCGGCGTCCGACAGCTACGAGCAGTACTTC. This sequence encodes CASSSASDSYEQYF.

The chain links TRBV11-2 to TRBJ2-7; no clear D. The CDR3 contains 12 residues. The V end lost 0 bases, the J end lost 3 bases, and 3 bases lay between the germline ends. Germline CDR1 and CDR2: SGHAT and FQNNGV. The CDR3 spells CASSLDRYEQYF. The CDR3 DNA is TGTGCCAGCAGCTTAGATCGCTACGAGCAGTACTTC.

The chain is built from TRBV2 and TRBJ1-1, with D possibly matching TRBD1 (6 bases). There are 15 residues in the CDR3. The V and J ends lost 5 bases and 0 bases respectively, with 13 bases between them. Germline V CDR1 and CDR2: SNHLY, FYNNEI. In nucleotides, the CDR3 is TGTGCCAGCAGTTACAGGGCCTTCATGAACACTGAAGCTTTCTTT. This sequence encodes CASSYRAFMNTEAFF.

V gene TRBV25-1 combines with J gene TRBJ1-4, with TRBD1 matching 10 bases. This CDR3 region has 15 residues. Germline trimming cut 3 bases from V and 8 bases from J; bases unmatched to any gene: 6. Per the germline V gene, CDR1 is MGHDK and CDR2 is SYGVNS. The CDR3: CASSDPGTGAEKLFF. The CDR3 DNA reads TGTGCCAGCAGTGATCCCGGGACAGGGGCAGAAAAACTGTTTTTT.

V and J are TRBV2 and TRBJ2-1, with 12 bases lining up with TRBD1. CDR3 length equals 15 residues. J lost 5 bases, V lost 6 bases, and 5 bases had no gene match. Germline CDR1 reads SNHLY; CDR2 reads FYNNEI. CDR3 DNA sequence: TGTGCCAGCAGGGTGGGGACAGGGGGCAACAATGAGCAGTTCTTC. It codes for CASRVGTGGNNEQFF.